These 2 T cell receptor beta chains were all obtained from the same sample, sequenced in a study of shared clonotypes between healthy human individuals. Naive CD8 cells were CD45RO-negative, positively selected for CCR7, excluding terminally differentiated effector memory CD45RA+ cells. Sequencing was performed with immunoSEQ multiplex PCR; in TCRdb, only in-frame clones are kept and a portion is missing. The sample has fewer than 800,000 clones, under 95% seen once. What was sequenced was naive CD8+ T cells sorted from blood. All receptors derive from a man aged 25-40 years in good health.

The J gene is TRBJ1-1, the V gene TRBV6-6; D possibly corresponds to TRBD1 (6 bases). Trimming removed 2 bases at V and 2 bases at J, with 12 bases between. Germline V gives CDR1 MNHNY, CDR2 SVGAGI (reference sequence). This CDR3 spans 15 amino acids. The CDR3 DNA sequence: TGTGCCAGCAGTTACCCACCACAGGGAAACACTGAAGCTTTCTTT. Translated, it gives CASSYPPQGNTEAFF.

This clone was counted only a few times. This chain joins TRBV10-2 and TRBJ1-5, with D perhaps TRBD1 (5 bases). The CDR3 is 15 amino acids. Germline assignment: CDR1 WSHSY and CDR2 SAAADI. Trimming took off 4 bases at V and 0 bases at J, with 10 bases between the two ends. CDR3 region: CASSVEGNSNQPQHF. As DNA, the CDR3 is TGCGCCAGCAGTGTTGAGGGGAATAGCAATCAGCCCCAGCATTTT.